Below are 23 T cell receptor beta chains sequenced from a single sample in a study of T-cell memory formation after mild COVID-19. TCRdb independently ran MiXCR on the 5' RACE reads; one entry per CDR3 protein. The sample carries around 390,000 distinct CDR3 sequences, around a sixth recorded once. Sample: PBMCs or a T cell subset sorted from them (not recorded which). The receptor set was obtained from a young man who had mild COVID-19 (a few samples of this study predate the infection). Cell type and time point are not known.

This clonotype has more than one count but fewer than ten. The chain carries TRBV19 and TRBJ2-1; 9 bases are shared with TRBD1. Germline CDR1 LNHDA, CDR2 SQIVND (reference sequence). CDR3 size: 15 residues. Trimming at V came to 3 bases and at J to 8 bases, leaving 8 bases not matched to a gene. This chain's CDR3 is CASSIIGTGSDEQFF. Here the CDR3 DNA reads TGTGCCAGTAGTATCATAGGGACAGGGAGCGATGAGCAGTTCTTC. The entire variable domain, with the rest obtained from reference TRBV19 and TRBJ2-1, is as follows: DGGITQSPKYLFRKEGQNVTLSCEQNLNHDAMYWYRQDPGQGLRLIYYSQIVNDFQKGDIAEGYSVSREKKESFPLTVTSAQKNPTAFYLCASSIIGTGSDEQFFGPGTRLTVL.

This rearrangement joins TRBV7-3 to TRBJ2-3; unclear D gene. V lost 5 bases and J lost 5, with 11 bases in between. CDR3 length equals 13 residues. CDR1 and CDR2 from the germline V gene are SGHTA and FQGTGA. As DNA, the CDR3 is TGTGCCAGCAGCACCAACCCTGTAGATACGCAGTATTTT. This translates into CASSTNPVDTQYF.

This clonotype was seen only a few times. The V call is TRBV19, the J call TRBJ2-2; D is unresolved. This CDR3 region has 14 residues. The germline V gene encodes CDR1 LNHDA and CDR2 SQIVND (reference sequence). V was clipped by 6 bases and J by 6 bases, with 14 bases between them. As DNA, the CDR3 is TGTGCCAGTAGCCCGCGGAGCAGGCCCGGGGAGCTGTTTTTT. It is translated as CASSPRSRPGELFF.

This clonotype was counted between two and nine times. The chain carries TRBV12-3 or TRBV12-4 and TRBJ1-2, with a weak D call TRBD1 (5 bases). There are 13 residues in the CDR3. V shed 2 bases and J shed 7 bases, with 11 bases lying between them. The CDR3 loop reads CASSLLWGGGYTF. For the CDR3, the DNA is TGTGCCAGCAGTTTACTCTGGGGGGGTGGCTACACCTTC.

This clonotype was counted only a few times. CDR3 nucleotides: TGCGCCAGCAGCCACAGACTTGGGGAGATGGATGGCTACACCTTC. This gives the protein CASSHRLGEMDGYTF. The genes are TRBV4-1 and TRBJ1-2, with no clear D. V was shortened by 3 bases and J by 6 bases, with 17 bases between the two germline ends. CDR3 length equals 15 residues. In germline, CDR1 is MGHRA, CDR2 YSYEKL.

CDR3 residues: CAGRPGENYGYTF. CDR3 nucleotides: TGTGCCGGTCGGCCAGGGGAAAACTATGGCTACACCTTC. The chain joins TRBV6-6 to TRBJ1-2; TRBD1 might be the D (6 bases). The V end lost 11 bases, the J end lost 2 bases, and 15 bases lay between the germline ends. The germline CDR1 and CDR2 sequences are MNHNY and SVGAGI (reference sequence). The CDR3 totals 13 residues.

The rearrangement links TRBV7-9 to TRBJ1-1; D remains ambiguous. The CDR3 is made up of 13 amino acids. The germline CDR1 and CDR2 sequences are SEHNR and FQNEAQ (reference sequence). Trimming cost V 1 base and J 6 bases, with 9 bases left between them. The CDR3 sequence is CASSLVAIAEAFF. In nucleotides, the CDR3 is TGTGCCAGCAGCTTAGTGGCGATCGCTGAAGCTTTCTTT.

For the CDR3, the DNA is TGCGCCAGCAGCCCCGGGACAGGGAAGTTCAATGAGCAGTTCTTC. Protein: CASSPGTGKFNEQFF. The chain joins TRBV5-1 to TRBJ2-1, with TRBD1 matching 9 bases. With V trimmed by 4 bases and J by 6 bases, 8 bases remained unmatched. The CDR3 loop spans 15 amino acids. Germline loops: CDR1 SGHRS, CDR2 YFSETQ.

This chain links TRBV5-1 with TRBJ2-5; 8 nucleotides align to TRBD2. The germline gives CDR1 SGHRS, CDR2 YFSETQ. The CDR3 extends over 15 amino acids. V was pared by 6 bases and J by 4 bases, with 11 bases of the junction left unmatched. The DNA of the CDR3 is TGCGCCAGCAATCGCGACGGGGGGGCCGGAGAGACCCAGTACTTC. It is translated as CASNRDGGAGETQYF.

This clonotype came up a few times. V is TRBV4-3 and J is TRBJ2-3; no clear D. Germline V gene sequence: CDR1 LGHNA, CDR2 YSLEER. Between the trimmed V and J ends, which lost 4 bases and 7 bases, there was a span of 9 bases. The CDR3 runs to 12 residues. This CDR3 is CASSRDGHTQYF. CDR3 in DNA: TGCGCCAGCAGCCGAGACGGGCATACGCAGTATTTT.

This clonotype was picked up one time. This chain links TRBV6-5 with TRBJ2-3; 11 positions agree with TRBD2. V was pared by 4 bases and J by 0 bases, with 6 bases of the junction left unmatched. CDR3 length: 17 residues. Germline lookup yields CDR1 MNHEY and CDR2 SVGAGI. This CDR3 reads CASSSSTSGVSTDTQYF. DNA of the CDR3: TGTGCCAGCAGTTCCTCGACTAGCGGGGTGAGCACAGATACGCAGTATTTT.

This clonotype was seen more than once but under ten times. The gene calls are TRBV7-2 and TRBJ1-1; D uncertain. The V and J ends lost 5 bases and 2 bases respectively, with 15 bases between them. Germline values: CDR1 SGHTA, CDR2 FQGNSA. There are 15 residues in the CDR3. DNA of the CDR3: TGTGCCAGCAGCGCCCGGTGGTCATTAAACACTGAAGCTTTCTTT. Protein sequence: CASSARWSLNTEAFF. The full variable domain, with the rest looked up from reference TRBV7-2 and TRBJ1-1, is GAGVSQSPSNKVTEKGKDVELRCDPISGHTALYWYRQSLGQGLEFLIYFQGNSAPDKSGLPSDRFSAERTGGSVSTLTIQRTQQEDSAVYLCASSARWSLNTEAFFGQGTRLTVV.

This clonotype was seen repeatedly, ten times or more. CDR3 region: CATSDWNQPQHF. As DNA, the CDR3 is TGTGCCACCAGTGATTGGAATCAGCCCCAGCATTTT. V usage is TRBV24-1 and J usage is TRBJ1-5; D gene ambiguous. The germline gives CDR1 KGHDR, CDR2 SFDVKD. CDR3 length: 12 residues. Deletions cut 2 bases from V and 4 bases from J, with 2 bases between.

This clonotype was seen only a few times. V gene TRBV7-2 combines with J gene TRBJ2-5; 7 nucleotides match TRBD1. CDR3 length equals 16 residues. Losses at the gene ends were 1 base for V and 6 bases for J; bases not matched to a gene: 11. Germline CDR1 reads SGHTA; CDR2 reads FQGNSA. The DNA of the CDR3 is TGTGCCAGCAGCTTAGGAGCAGGGGGAATGGATAAGACCCAGTACTTC. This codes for CASSLGAGGMDKTQYF.

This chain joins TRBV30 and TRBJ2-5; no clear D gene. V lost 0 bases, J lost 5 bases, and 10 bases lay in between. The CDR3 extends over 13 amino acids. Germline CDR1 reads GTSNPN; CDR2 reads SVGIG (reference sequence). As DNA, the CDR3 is TGTGCCTGGAGTGTCGGTCCTGTCGAGACCCAGTACTTC. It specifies CAWSVGPVETQYF.

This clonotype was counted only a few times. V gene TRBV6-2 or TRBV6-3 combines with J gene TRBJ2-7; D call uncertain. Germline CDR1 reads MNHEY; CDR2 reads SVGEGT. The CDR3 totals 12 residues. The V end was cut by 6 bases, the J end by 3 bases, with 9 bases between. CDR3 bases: TGTGCCAGCAGCCCCATTAACTACGAGCAGTACTTC. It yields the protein CASSPINYEQYF.

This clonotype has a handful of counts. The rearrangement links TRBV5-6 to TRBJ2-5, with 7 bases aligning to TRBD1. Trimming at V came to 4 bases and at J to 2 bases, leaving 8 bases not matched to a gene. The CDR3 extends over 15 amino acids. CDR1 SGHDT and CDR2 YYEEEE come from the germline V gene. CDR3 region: CASSKGTAKQETQYF. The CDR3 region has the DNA TGTGCCAGCAGCAAGGGGACAGCGAAACAAGAGACCCAGTACTTC. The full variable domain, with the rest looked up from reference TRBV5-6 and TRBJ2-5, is DAGVTQSPTHLIKTRGQQVTLRCSPKSGHDTVSWYQQALGQGPQFIFQYYEEEERQRGNFPDRFSGHQFPNYSSELNVNALLLGDSALYLCASSKGTAKQETQYFGPGTRLLVL.

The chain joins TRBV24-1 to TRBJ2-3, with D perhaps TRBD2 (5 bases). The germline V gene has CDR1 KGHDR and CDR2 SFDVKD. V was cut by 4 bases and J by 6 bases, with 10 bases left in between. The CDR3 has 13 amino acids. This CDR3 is CATSDPSGDTQYF. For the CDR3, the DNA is TGTGCCACCAGTGACCCGAGCGGTGATACGCAGTATTTT.

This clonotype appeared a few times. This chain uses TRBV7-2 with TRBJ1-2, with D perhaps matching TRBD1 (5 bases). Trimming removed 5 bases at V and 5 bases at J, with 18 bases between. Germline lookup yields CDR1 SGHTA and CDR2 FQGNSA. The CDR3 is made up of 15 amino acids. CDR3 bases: TGTGCCAGCAGCCTAACCCCGGCGTGGGGGTATGGCTACACCTTC. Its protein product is CASSLTPAWGYGYTF.

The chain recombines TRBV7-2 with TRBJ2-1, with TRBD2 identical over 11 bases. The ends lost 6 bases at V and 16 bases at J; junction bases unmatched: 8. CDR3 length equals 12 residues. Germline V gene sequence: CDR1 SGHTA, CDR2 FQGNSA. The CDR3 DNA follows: TGTGCCAGCAGACCCGGGACTAGCGGTTTCTTCTTC. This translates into CASRPGTSGFFF.

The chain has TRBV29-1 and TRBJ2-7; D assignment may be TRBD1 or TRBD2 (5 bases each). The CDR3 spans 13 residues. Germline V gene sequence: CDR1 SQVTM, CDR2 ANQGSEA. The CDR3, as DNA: TGCAGTACACCGGGACGGGCCTCAGGCGAGCAGTACTTC. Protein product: CSTPGRASGEQYF.

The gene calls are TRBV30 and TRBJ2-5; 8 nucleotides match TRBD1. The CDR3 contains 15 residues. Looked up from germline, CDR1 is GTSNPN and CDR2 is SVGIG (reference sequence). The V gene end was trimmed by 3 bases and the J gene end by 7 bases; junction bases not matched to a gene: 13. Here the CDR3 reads CAWRDRDRRPGTQYF. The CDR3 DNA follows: TGTGCCTGGAGAGACAGGGACAGGCGGCCGGGGACCCAGTACTTC.

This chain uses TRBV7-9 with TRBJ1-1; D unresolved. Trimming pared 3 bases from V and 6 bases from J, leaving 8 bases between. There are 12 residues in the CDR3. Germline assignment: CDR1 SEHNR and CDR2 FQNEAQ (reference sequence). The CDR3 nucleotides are TGTGCCAGCAGCTTCTCCGACGCTGAAGCTTTCTTT. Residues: CASSFSDAEAFF.